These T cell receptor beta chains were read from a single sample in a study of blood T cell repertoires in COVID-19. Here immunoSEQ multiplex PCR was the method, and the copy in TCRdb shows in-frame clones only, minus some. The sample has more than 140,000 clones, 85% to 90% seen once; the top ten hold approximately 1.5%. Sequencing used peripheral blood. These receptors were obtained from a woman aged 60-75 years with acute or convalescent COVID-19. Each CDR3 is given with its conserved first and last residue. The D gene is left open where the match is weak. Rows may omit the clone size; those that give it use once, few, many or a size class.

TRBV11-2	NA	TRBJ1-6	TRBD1	TGTGCCAGCAGCCTCCCGACAGGGGATAATTCACCCCTCCACTTT	CASSLPTGDNSPLHF
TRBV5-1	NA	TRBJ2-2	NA	TGCGCCAGCAGCTTCGTCGGGGAATGGACCGGGGAGCTGTTTTTT	CASSFVGEWTGELFF
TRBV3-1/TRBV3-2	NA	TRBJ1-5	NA	TGTGCCAGCAGCCAACCTTCTACCAATCAGCCCCAGCATTTT	CASSQPSTNQPQHF
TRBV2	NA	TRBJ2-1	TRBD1	TGTGCCAGCAGTGAGTTATGGACAGGGGGGGACAATGAGCAGTTCTTC	CASSELWTGGDNEQFF
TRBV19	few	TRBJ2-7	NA	TGTGCCAGTAGTATTTCCCGGGGATGGAGCTACGAGCAGTACTTC	CASSISRGWSYEQYF
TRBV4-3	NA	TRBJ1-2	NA	TGCGCCAGCAGCCGGGCAGGGTCCGGTGGCTACACCTTC	CASSRAGSGGYTF
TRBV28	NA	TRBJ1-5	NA	TGTGCCAGCAGTTTGAGGTCGCAGTATAGCAATCAGCCCCAGCATTTT	CASSLRSQYSNQPQHF
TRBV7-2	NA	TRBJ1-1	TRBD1	TGTGCCAGCAGCTTAGCGCCTAGTGGGACAGGGCAAAACACTGAAGCTTTCTTT	CASSLAPSGTGQNTEAFF
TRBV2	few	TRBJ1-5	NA	TGTGCCAGCAGTGGCATAGGGGCTCAGCCCCAGCATTTT	CASSGIGAQPQHF
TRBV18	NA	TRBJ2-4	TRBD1	TGTGCCAGCTCACCCAGGACAGGGCTAGCCAAAAACATTCAGTACTTC	CASSPRTGLAKNIQYF
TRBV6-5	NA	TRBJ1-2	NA	TGTGCCAGCAGTTACTCAGGCAGCTTAGGGGATGGCTACACCTTC	CASSYSGSLGDGYTF
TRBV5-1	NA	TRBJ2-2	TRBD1	TGCGCCAGCAGCTTGTTACAGGGGGACACCGGGGAGCTGTTTTTT	CASSLLQGDTGELFF
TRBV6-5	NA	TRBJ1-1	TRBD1	TGTGCCAGCAGTCGACAGGGACAGTTGGGTGAAGCTTTCTTT	CASSRQGQLGEAFF
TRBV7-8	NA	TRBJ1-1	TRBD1	TGTGCCGAACGACAGGGAATAATTGGTGGGACTGAAGCTTTCTTT	CAERQGIIGGTEAFF
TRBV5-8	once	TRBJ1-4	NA	TGTGCCAGCAGCCCGCCCCCAGCTAATGAAAAACTGTTTTTT	CASSPPPANEKLFF
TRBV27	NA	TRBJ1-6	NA	TGTGCCAGCAGTAAAACTTTTAATTCACCCCTCCACTTT	CASSKTFNSPLHF
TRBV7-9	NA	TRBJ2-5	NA	TGTGCCAGCAGCTTAGTAGAACGGGGGGCAAAACAAGAGACCCAGTACTTC	CASSLVERGAKQETQYF
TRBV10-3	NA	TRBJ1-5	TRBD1	TGTGCCTCCGGGACAGGGAGAGGTCAGCCCCAGCATTTT	CASGTGRGQPQHF
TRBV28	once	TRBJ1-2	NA	TGTGCCAGCAGCTCAGACTTCAGGGTTCCGCCTCATGGCTACACCTTC	CASSSDFRVPPHGYTF
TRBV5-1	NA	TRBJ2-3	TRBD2	TGCGCCAGCAGCCTGGCGGAAGGACTAGCGGGAAAACTCACAGATACGCAGTATTTT	CASSLAEGLAGKLTDTQYF
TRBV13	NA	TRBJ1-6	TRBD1	TGTGCCAGCAGCCGGGACAGGGGTTCACCCCTCCACTTT	CASSRDRGSPLHF
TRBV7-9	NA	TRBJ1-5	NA	TGTGCCAGCAGCCGCGGACAGATTCAGCCCCAGCATTTT	CASSRGQIQPQHF
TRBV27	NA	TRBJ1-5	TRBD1	TGTGCCAGCAGTTCACCGGGACAGGGGGTCAATCAGCCCCAGCATTTT	CASSSPGQGVNQPQHF
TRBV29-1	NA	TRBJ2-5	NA	TGCAGCGTTGAGGAGGTTGGGTTCCAAGAGACCCAGTACTTC	CSVEEVGFQETQYF
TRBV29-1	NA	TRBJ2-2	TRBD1	TGCAGCGCCGCAAGGACAGGGGCCGGCACCGGGGAGCTGTTTTTT	CSAARTGAGTGELFF
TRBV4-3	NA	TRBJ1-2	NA	TGCGCCAGCAGCCAAGATCGGGAGTGGGGCTATGGCTACACCTTC	CASSQDREWGYGYTF
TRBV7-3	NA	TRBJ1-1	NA	TGTGCCAGCAGCCAAAACCGGGACACTGAAGCTTTCTTT	CASSQNRDTEAFF
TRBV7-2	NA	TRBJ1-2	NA	TGTGCCAGCAGCTTAGATCGGGGGTCTAACTATGGCTACACCTTC	CASSLDRGSNYGYTF
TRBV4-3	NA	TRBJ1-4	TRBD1	TGCGCCAGCAGCCAAGGGGACAGGGATAATGAAAAACTGTTTTTT	CASSQGDRDNEKLFF
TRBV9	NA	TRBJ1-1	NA	TGTGCCAGCAGCAACCACCCGACAAGGGGCGAAGACACTGAAGCTTTCTTT	CASSNHPTRGEDTEAFF
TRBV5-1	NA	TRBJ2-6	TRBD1	TGCGCCAGCAGCCGGACACCGACAGGGGCTGGGGCCAACGTCCTGACTTTC	CASSRTPTGAGANVLTF
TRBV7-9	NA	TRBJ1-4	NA	TGTGCCAGCAGCTCCTCCTCGGGTAGCAACAATGAAAAACTGTTTTTT	CASSSSSGSNNEKLFF
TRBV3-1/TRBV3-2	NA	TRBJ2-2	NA	TGTGCCAGCAGCCAAGATCTCCGGGGCACCGGGGAGCTGTTTTTT	CASSQDLRGTGELFF
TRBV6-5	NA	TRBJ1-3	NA	TGTGCCAGCACCCAGGTACCGAACGATGGAAACACCATATATTTT	CASTQVPNDGNTIYF
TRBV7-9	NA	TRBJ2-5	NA	TGTGCCAGCAGCCCCGCACCCAATATAGTAGAGACCCAGTACTTC	CASSPAPNIVETQYF
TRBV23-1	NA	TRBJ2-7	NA	TGCGCCAGCAGTGGACCCTGGACAGAGTACCACTACGAGCAGTACTTC	CASSGPWTEYHYEQYF
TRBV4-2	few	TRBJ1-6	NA	TGTGCCAGCAGCCAAGATATCGGGCAGGGGATTTATAATTCACCCCTCCACTTT	CASSQDIGQGIYNSPLHF
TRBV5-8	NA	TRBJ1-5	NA	TGTGCCAGCAGCTTGGCGTACAGTCAGCCCCAGCATTTT	CASSLAYSQPQHF
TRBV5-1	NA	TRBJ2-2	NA	TGCGCCAGCAGCTTGGGTCAGGGAAGGGACACCGGGGAGCTGTTTTTT	CASSLGQGRDTGELFF
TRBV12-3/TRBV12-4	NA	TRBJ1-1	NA	TGTGCCAGCAGTTTAGGGGCGACTGAAGCTTTCTTT	CASSLGATEAFF
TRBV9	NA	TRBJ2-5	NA	TGTGCCAGCAGCGTAGCGGGGACTGGACAAGAGACCCAGTACTTC	CASSVAGTGQETQYF
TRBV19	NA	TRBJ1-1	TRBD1	TGTGCCAGTAGTGTCGGGACAGGGTTGAACACTGAAGCTTTCTTT	CASSVGTGLNTEAFF
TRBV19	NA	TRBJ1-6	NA	TGTGCCAGTAGTGGCCGGGACTCAAGCTCCTATAATTCACCCCTCCACTTT	CASSGRDSSSYNSPLHF
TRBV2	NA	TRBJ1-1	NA	TGTGCCAGCAGTCTAACAGGGTCGGGAGCTTTCTTT	CASSLTGSGAFF
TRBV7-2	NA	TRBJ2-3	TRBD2	TGTGCCAGCAGCAGGACTAGCGGGGGGGTCACAGATACGCAGTATTTT	CASSRTSGGVTDTQYF
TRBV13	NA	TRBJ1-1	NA	TGTGCCAGCAGCCCCTCCTTGAGCACTGAAGCTTTCTTT	CASSPSLSTEAFF
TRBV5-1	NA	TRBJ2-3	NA	TGCGCCAGCAGCATAGCGCAAGGTGGGGCAGATACGCAGTATTTT	CASSIAQGGADTQYF
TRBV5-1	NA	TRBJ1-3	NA	TGCGCCAGCAGCTTAGGGAGCTCTGGAAACACCATATATTTT	CASSLGSSGNTIYF
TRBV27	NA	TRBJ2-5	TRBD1	TGTGCCAGCAGCCCACTGGACAGGGGGCGGGAGACCCAGTACTTC	CASSPLDRGRETQYF
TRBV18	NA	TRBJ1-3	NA	TGTGCCAGCTCACCACCACATCGCTCTGGAAACACCATATATTTT	CASSPPHRSGNTIYF
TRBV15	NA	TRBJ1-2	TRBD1	TGTGCCACCAGCAGAGGGCAGGGGGCGGGGTACTATGGCTACACCTTC	CATSRGQGAGYYGYTF
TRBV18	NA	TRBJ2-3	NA	TGTGCCAGCTCAGGCCAAATGGCTGAGGAAGCGCAGTATTTT	CASSGQMAEEAQYF
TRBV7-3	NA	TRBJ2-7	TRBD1	TGTGCCAGCAGCCCGGGACAGGGGAGGTACGAGCAGTACTTC	CASSPGQGRYEQYF
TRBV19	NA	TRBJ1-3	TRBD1	TGTGCCAGTAGCCTTACAGGGGGAACTGGAAACACCATATATTTT	CASSLTGGTGNTIYF
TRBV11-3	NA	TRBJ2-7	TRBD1	TGTGCCAGCAGCTTACTAGGGGGCAAGGACGAGCAGTACTTC	CASSLLGGKDEQYF